This TCR beta chain comes out of a study of T cells after yellow fever vaccination. J was trimmed by 1 base and V by 3 bases; bases with no gene match: 9. The CDR3 extends over 20 amino acids. TCRdb passed the 5' RACE reads through MiXCR, listing each CDR3 protein once. In the table there are some 560,000 distinct CDR3 sequences, about a fifth of which are singletons. This rearrangement joins TRBV12-3 or TRBV12-4 to TRBJ2-4, with 16 bases lining up with TRBD2. The material sequenced was PBMCs, taken 15 days after the yellow fever booster vaccination. The sequence came from a man aged 30 to 45 who received the YFV17D yellow fever vaccine. The CDR3 coding sequence is TGTGCCAGCAGTTTGACCGGGACTAGCGGGAGGGCGGCGGCCAAAAACATTCAGTACTTC. Protein product: CASSLTGTSGRAAAKNIQYF.